This T cell receptor (beta chain) comes out of a study of Ad26.COV2.S vaccination and SARS-CoV-2 variants. Turning to the study itself: Donor got 5x10^10 or 1x10^11 viral particles of Ad26.COV2.S. Study outcomes and limitations: Comparable non-spike TCR breadth was observed in vaccine and placebo recipients. The study found higher spike-specific TCR breadth in vaccine than placebo recipients.

Germline V lookup: CDR1 MNHEY, CDR2 SMNVEV (reference sequence). V was trimmed by 6 bases and J by 3 bases, leaving 14 bases between them. This CDR3 spans 14 amino acids. Indicated treatment: about 20 received Ad26.COV2.S at low or high dose, single or two shots; roughly five received placebo; per-sample allocation not given. Sampling was done on day 63 after the first vaccine or placebo injection. In the vaccine, an Ad26 vector expressed the SARS-CoV-2 spike of the Wuhan strain. To note about this clone: Its antigen is unidentified.

The protocol was immunoSEQ multiplex PCR, while the TCRdb copy is restricted to in-frame clones and leaves out a portion. The sample yields a few hundred thousand clones, about 92% seen once. The J gene is TRBJ1-1, the V gene TRBV27; D is unclear. The clonotype comes from a person aged 18-65 years who received the Ad26.COV2.S COVID-19 vaccine or a placebo. The source was peripheral blood, collected in a trial of Ad26.COV2.S vaccine versus placebo. For the CDR3, the DNA is TGTGCCAGCAGGTTTGGTCAGATGGACACTGAAGCTTTCTTT. Amino acid sequence: CASRFGQMDTEAFF.